These 9 T cell receptor beta chains were all obtained from the same sample, sequenced in a study of blood T cell repertoires in COVID-19. Assay: immunoSEQ multiplex PCR; the TCRdb copy retains only in-frame clones and omits some. The table records more than 85,000 clones, approximately 85% of them present only once. The specimen sequenced was peripheral blood. The receptors derive from a human donor in a cohort sampled during active COVID-19.

The chain recombines TRBV18 with TRBJ2-2; D gene uncertain. Trimming pared 6 bases from V and 0 bases from J, leaving 5 bases between. The CDR3 spans 13 residues. Germline V CDR1 and CDR2: KGHSH, LQKENI. CDR3 DNA sequence: TGTGCCAGCTCCCAAACGAACACCGGGGAGCTGTTTTTT. It yields the protein CASSQTNTGELFF. The variable domain in full, with the rest retrieved from reference TRBV18 and TRBJ2-2, is NAGVMQNPRHLVRRRGQEARLRCSPMKGHSHVYWYRQLPEEGLKFMVYLQKENIIDESGMPKERFSAEFPKEGPSILRIQQVVRGDSAAYFCASSQTNTGELFFGEGSRLTVL.

The DNA for the CDR3 is TGTGCCAGCAGCCAAGTGACGGGACTAGCGGGAGGGCGGGCCTACAATGAGCAGTTCTTC. The encoded protein is CASSQVTGLAGGRAYNEQFF. V and J are TRBV3-1 (or the pseudogene TRBV3-2) and TRBJ2-1, with 16 bases matching TRBD2. CDR3 size: 20 residues. J lost 2 bases, V lost 1 base, and 8 bases had no gene match. Germline CDR1 LGHDT, CDR2 YNNKEL (reference sequence).

This clone was observed once. This chain links TRBV7-9 with TRBJ2-1; 10 bases line up with TRBD2. Germline values: CDR1 SEHNR, CDR2 FQNEAQ (reference sequence). Losses at the gene ends were 6 bases for V and 8 bases for J; bases not matched to a gene: 16. CDR3 size: 17 residues. This chain's CDR3 is CASRSLFLAGVQDEQFF. As DNA, the CDR3 is TGTGCCAGCAGGAGCTTGTTTCTAGCGGGAGTTCAGGATGAGCAGTTCTTC.

The chain employs TRBV4-3 and TRBJ2-2, with 11 bases that match TRBD2. V gave up 4 bases and J gave up 7 bases; unmatched junction bases: 8. The CDR3 covers 16 residues. The V gene's germline CDR1 is LGHNA and CDR2 YSLEER. CDR3 region: CASSPVSGRGSGELFF. CDR3 coding DNA: TGCGCCAGCAGCCCCGTTAGCGGGAGGGGTAGCGGGGAGCTGTTTTTT.

The chain recombines TRBV21-1 with TRBJ1-2; the DNA was not used to check the table's D call, TRBD1. TRBV21-1 is reported as a pseudogene. This CDR3 spans 16 amino acids. This chain's CDR3 is CASSKGLGRALYGYTF. The CDR3 region has the DNA TGTGCCAGCAGCAAAGGATTGGGCAGGGCTCTCTATGGCTACACCTTC.

In this sample, this clone turned up a few times. The chain recombines TRBV5-1 with TRBJ2-1, with 8 bases matching TRBD1. Germline-derived CDR1 and CDR2 are SGHRS and YFSETQ. V was clipped by 4 bases and J by 9 bases; unmatched bases: 9. The CDR3 covers 14 residues. In DNA form, the CDR3 reads TGCGCCAGCAGCACCCGAGGACAGGGCGGTGAGCAGTTCTTC. Translation: CASSTRGQGGEQFF.

This clone appeared once. The rearrangement joins TRBV24-1 to TRBJ1-3; maybe TRBD1 (6 bases). This CDR3 comprises 17 residues. Germline V CDR1 and CDR2: KGHDR, SFDVKD. V was clipped by 5 bases and J by 0 bases, with 16 bases between them. DNA for the CDR3: TGTGCCACCAGTGGCCCACAGGGCTCGGCCTCTGGAAACACCATATATTTT. This sequence encodes CATSGPQGSASGNTIYF.

This clone was found a few times. CDR3: CASSYIGRGSTDTQYF. Written as DNA, the CDR3 is TGTGCCAGCAGTTACATAGGGCGGGGAAGCACAGATACGCAGTATTTT. The gene calls are TRBV6-2 or TRBV6-3 and TRBJ2-3, with D maybe TRBD2 (6 bases). Trimming cost V 2 bases and J 0 bases, with 12 bases left between them. The CDR3 is 16 amino acids. Germline V gene sequence: CDR1 MNHEY, CDR2 SVGEGT.

This chain connects TRBV28 to TRBJ2-7, with D maybe TRBD2 (6 bases). CDR3 length equals 14 residues. Germline-derived CDR1 and CDR2 are MDHEN and SYDVKM. V was pared by 6 bases and J by 3 bases, with 15 bases between. The chain's CDR3 is CASSPGRRYYEQYF. The CDR3, as DNA: TGTGCCAGCAGCCCAGGGAGGCGCTACTACGAGCAGTACTTC.